The 8 T cell receptor beta chains below were found in one sample sequenced in a study of monozygotic twins with inflammatory bowel disease. With the 5' RACE reads reprocessed, TCRdb shows one record per CDR3 protein and no DNA. The table lists fewer than 350,000 distinct CDR3 sequences. Sequenced sample: blood. The receptors come from a human donor with ulcerative colitis or Crohn's disease, or a healthy co-twin of an affected twin (not recorded which).

The V and J genes are TRBV14 and TRBJ2-1. Germline V lookup: CDR1 SGHDN, CDR2 FVKESK. This CDR3 is 15 amino acids long. The CDR3 is CASSQASETYNEQFF.

J is TRBJ1-4 and V is TRBV7-9; as DNA is missing, the TRBD1 call by TCRdb cannot be tested. The germline V gene has CDR1 SEHNR and CDR2 FQNEAQ (reference sequence). The CDR3 loop spans 17 amino acids. The CDR3 here is CASSLLPPTGTNEKLFF.

This chain uses TRBV7-2 with TRBJ2-5. Germline V lookup: CDR1 SGHTA, CDR2 FQGNSA. The CDR3 covers 13 residues. The CDR3 spells CASSLAIRETQYF.

The chain links TRBV5-6 to TRBJ1-1; TCRdb selects TRBD1, and the lack of DNA leaves this call unchecked. This CDR3 region has 16 residues. The V gene's germline CDR1 is SGHDT and CDR2 YYEEEE. This CDR3 is CASSSPTTTGDTEAFF. Full variable domain (remainder filled in from reference TRBV5-6 and TRBJ1-1): DAGVTQSPTHLIKTRGQQVTLRCSPKSGHDTVSWYQQALGQGPQFIFQYYEEEERQRGNFPDRFSGHQFPNYSSELNVNALLLGDSALYLCASSSPTTTGDTEAFFGQGTRLTVV.

The V call is TRBV10-3, the J call TRBJ1-2; TCRdb selects TRBD1, and the lack of DNA leaves this call unchecked. CDR1 and CDR2 from the germline V gene are ENHRY and SYGVKD. CDR3 size: 16 residues. CDR3 residues: CAINPGTGGRHYGYTF.

J is TRBJ2-7 and V is TRBV5-1. CDR3 length: 14 residues. In germline, CDR1 is SGHRS, CDR2 YFSETQ. The CDR3 region is CASSLERGSYEQYF.

The chain links TRBV7-2 to TRBJ1-1; with no DNA, the TCRdb D assignment of TRBD1 cannot be verified. Per the germline V gene, CDR1 is SGHTA and CDR2 is FQGNSA. The CDR3 covers 14 residues. CDR3 amino acids: CASRSGTANTEAFF.

The chain uses TRBV5-6 and TRBJ1-3; TCRdb reports TRBD1, a call that lacks DNA to check it against. The CDR3 consists of 12 residues. CDR1 SGHDT and CDR2 YYEEEE come from the germline V gene. CDR3 residues: CASSAPGNTIYF.